The 32 T cell receptor beta chains in this list originate from one sample, sequenced in a study of PD-1 blockade in classical Hodgkin lymphoma. Profiling relied on immunoSEQ multiplex PCR, and the TCRdb table lists in-frame clones only, not all of them. The table records about 110,000 clones, 80% to 90% of them present only once. In every patient, relapse followed autologous stem cell transplantation, while exposure to brentuximab vedotin differed. The sample consisted of peripheral blood mononuclear cells (PBMCs), taken before the second cycle of nivolumab. The receptors originated from a human donor with classical Hodgkin lymphoma.

This chain connects TRBV7-9 to TRBJ2-7; 9 nucleotides align to TRBD1. Germline CDR1 and CDR2: SEHNR and FQNEAQ (reference sequence). The CDR3 has 14 residues. The V and J ends lost 5 bases and 2 bases, in that order; junction bases with no gene match: 4. DNA for the CDR3: TGTGCCAGCAGCCTCGACAGGGGGACCTACGAGCAGTACTTC. This encodes CASSLDRGTYEQYF. The variable domain in full, with the rest retrieved from reference TRBV7-9 and TRBJ2-7, is DTGVSQNPRHKITKRGQNVTFRCDPISEHNRLYWYRQTLGQGPEFLTYFQNEAQLEKSRLLSDRFSAERPKGSFSTLEIQRTEQGDSAMYLCASSLDRGTYEQYFGPGTRLTVT.

This chain connects TRBV2 to TRBJ2-3; D call uncertain. The germline V gene encodes CDR1 SNHLY and CDR2 FYNNEI. The CDR3 totals 11 residues. Trimming left V 8 bases short and J 3 bases short, with 6 bases between. CDR3 sequence: CASGGTDTQYF. CDR3 nucleotides: TGTGCCAGCGGTGGGACAGATACGCAGTATTTT.

The chain links TRBV19 to TRBJ2-7, with D maybe TRBD2 (6 bases). The germline V gene encodes CDR1 LNHDA and CDR2 SQIVND (reference sequence). The CDR3 sequence is 15 residues long. The ends were cut back, 4 bases at V and 6 bases at J, with 19 bases in the middle. In nucleotides, the CDR3 is TGTGCCAGTAGTACCTTTAGCGGTTATCATGGCGAGCAGTACTTC. It is translated as CASSTFSGYHGEQYF.

CDR3 in amino acids: CASSKGQGRSSYEQYF. In nucleotides, the CDR3 is TGTGCCAGCAGTAAGGGACAGGGACGAAGCTCCTACGAGCAGTACTTC. The chain couples TRBV2 to TRBJ2-7; 9 bases are shared with TRBD1. The CDR3 loop spans 16 amino acids. The V gene end was trimmed by 5 bases and the J gene end by 0 bases; junction bases not matched to a gene: 8. CDR1 SNHLY and CDR2 FYNNEI come from the germline V gene.

The chain couples TRBV6-4 to TRBJ2-3, with D perhaps matching TRBD2 (6 bases). Trimming cost V 4 bases and J 5 bases, with 19 bases left between them. Germline V lookup: CDR1 MRHNA, CDR2 SNTAGT. The CDR3 is 16 amino acids. As DNA, the CDR3 is TGTGCCAGCAGTGTAAGACTAGACGAACCTGTAGATACGCAGTATTTT. Translating gives CASSVRLDEPVDTQYF.

This chain uses TRBV30 with TRBJ2-1; 8 positions agree with TRBD2. V lost 8 bases and J lost 3; bases outside the gene matches: 12. Per the germline V gene, CDR1 is GTSNPN and CDR2 is SVGIG (reference sequence). The CDR3 is 15 residues long. The CDR3 sequence: CAIQAGLVDYNEQFF. The CDR3 DNA is TGTGCCATCCAAGCGGGACTAGTCGACTACAATGAGCAGTTCTTC.

V usage is TRBV10-2 and J usage is TRBJ1-2; D remains ambiguous. Trimming stripped 3 bases from V and 5 bases from J, with 7 bases between. Per germline, CDR1 WSHSY and CDR2 SAAADI. The CDR3 runs 12 residues. The CDR3 sequence: CASSDSRYGYTF. Written as DNA, the CDR3 is TGCGCCAGCAGTGACTCTCGTTATGGCTACACCTTC.

The J gene is TRBJ1-1, the V gene TRBV7-9; tentatively, D is TRBD1 (5 bases). CDR1 is SEHNR, CDR2 FQNEAQ, per germline (reference sequence). This CDR3 is built from 15 residues. The V end lost 6 bases, the J end lost 4 bases, and 18 bases lay between the germline ends. Here the CDR3 reads CASSYQDTQGTEAFF. The DNA for the CDR3 is TGTGCCAGCAGTTATCAGGACACCCAGGGCACTGAAGCTTTCTTT.

The chain has TRBV6-5 and TRBJ2-3; tentative D call: TRBD2 (6 bases). Germline assignment: CDR1 MNHEY and CDR2 SVGAGI. V lost 0 bases to trimming and J lost 4 bases, with 11 bases between them. The length of the CDR3 is 15 residues. CDR3 protein: CASSYSPRRADTQYF. The CDR3, as DNA: TGTGCCAGCAGTTACTCACCCCGGAGGGCAGATACGCAGTATTTT.

The rearrangement joins TRBV2 to TRBJ2-2; weak D call: TRBD1 (5 bases). Trimming took off 6 bases at V and 0 bases at J, with 14 bases between the two ends. CDR3 size: 16 residues. Looked up from germline, CDR1 is SNHLY and CDR2 is FYNNEI. CDR3 coding DNA: TGTGCCAGCAGCAAGTCTGACAGAGCGAACACCGGGGAGCTGTTTTTT. It encodes CASSKSDRANTGELFF.

V usage is TRBV18 and J usage is TRBJ1-2; D unclear. Germline lookup yields CDR1 KGHSH and CDR2 LQKENI. V dropped 6 bases and J dropped 0 bases, with 8 bases sitting between them. The CDR3 is 13 amino acids. CDR3 nucleotides: TGTGCCAGCTCTTTCGACACTAACTATGGCTACACCTTC. Encoded protein: CASSFDTNYGYTF.

V and J are TRBV5-1 and TRBJ2-1; tentatively, D is TRBD2 (6 bases). CDR3 length: 17 amino acids. The ends were cut back, 0 bases at V and 0 bases at J, with 13 bases in the middle. CDR1 is SGHRS, CDR2 YFSETQ, per germline. DNA for the CDR3: TGCGCCAGCAGCTTGGGCAGGGTGGGGGGCTCCTACAATGAGCAGTTCTTC. It codes for CASSLGRVGGSYNEQFF. Based on the CDR3 plus reference TRBV5-1 and TRBJ2-1, the full variable domain is KAGVTQTPRYLIKTRGQQVTLSCSPISGHRSVSWYQQTPGQGLQFLFEYFSETQRNKGNFPGRFSGRQFSNSRSEMNVSTLELGDSALYLCASSLGRVGGSYNEQFFGPGTRLTVL.

The chain has TRBV25-1 and TRBJ1-2; 7 nucleotides align to TRBD1. This CDR3 is 13 amino acids long. The germline V gene encodes CDR1 MGHDK and CDR2 SYGVNS. The junction had 4 bases not matched to a gene; V was cut back by 5 bases and J by 4 bases. The CDR3 here is CASSRQGGYGYTF. In DNA, the CDR3 is TGTGCCAGCAGTAGACAGGGTGGCTATGGCTACACCTTC.

The chain employs TRBV19 and TRBJ1-2, with 8 bases identical to TRBD1. Unmatched junction bases numbered 5, after V lost 7 bases and J lost 7 bases. The CDR3 extends over 12 amino acids. Per the germline V gene, CDR1 is LNHDA and CDR2 is SQIVND (reference sequence). The CDR3, as DNA: TGTGCCAGTACCCAGACAGGGGCTGGCTACACCTTC. Its protein is CASTQTGAGYTF.

The V call is TRBV9, the J call TRBJ2-5, with D maybe TRBD2 (6 bases). The J call may be faulty, since TRBJ2-7 better matches the DNA end. The CDR3 sequence is 14 residues long. Germline assignment: CDR1 SGDLS and CDR2 YYNGEE. The CDR3 here is CASSVVEGPYEQYF. The CDR3 DNA reads TGTGCCAGCAGCGTAGTGGAGGGGCCCTACGAGCAGTACTTC.

V is TRBV5-1 and J is TRBJ1-1, with D possibly matching TRBD1 (5 bases). The CDR3 totals 15 residues. The germline gives CDR1 SGHRS, CDR2 YFSETQ. V lost 0 bases, J lost 6 bases, and 15 bases lay in between. The CDR3 loop reads CASSLGVGGESEAFF. The CDR3, as DNA: TGCGCCAGCAGCTTGGGAGTCGGGGGTGAGTCTGAAGCTTTCTTT.

The rearrangement joins TRBV18 to TRBJ1-1; TRBD1 matches 9 bases. Germline V gene sequence: CDR1 KGHSH, CDR2 LQKENI. J was trimmed by 4 bases and V by 8 bases; bases with no gene match: 11. The CDR3 is made up of 15 amino acids. Written as DNA, the CDR3 is TGTGCCAGCACCCTGGGGACAGGGCCTAGCACTGAAGCTTTCTTT. Translating it yields CASTLGTGPSTEAFF.

The chain uses TRBV14 and TRBJ2-3, with 8 bases aligning to TRBD1. Germline V lookup: CDR1 SGHDN, CDR2 FVKESK. The CDR3 is 15 residues long. With V trimmed by 5 bases and J by 2 bases, 6 bases remained unmatched. The CDR3 reads CASSMDRAFTDTQYF. Here the CDR3 DNA reads TGTGCCAGCAGCATGGACAGGGCTTTCACAGATACGCAGTATTTT. The whole variable domain, filled in from reference TRBV14 and TRBJ2-3, reads EAGVTQFPSHSVIEKGQTVTLRCDPISGHDNLYWYRRVMGKEIKFLLHFVKESKQDESGMPNNRFLAERTGGTYSTLKVQPAELEDSGVYFCASSMDRAFTDTQYFGPGTRLTVL.

The rearrangement links TRBV6-1 to TRBJ1-1; D is possibly TRBD1 (5 bases). V lost 8 bases to trimming and J lost 3 bases, with 13 bases between them. CDR3 length: 13 amino acids. The germline V gene has CDR1 MNHNS and CDR2 SASEGT. The CDR3 DNA is TGTGCCAGCGGGGACGGACCGTACACTGAAGCTTTCTTT. Translation gives CASGDGPYTEAFF.

The V call is TRBV29-1, the J call TRBJ2-7; D is unclear. The germline V gene encodes CDR1 SQVTM and CDR2 ANQGSEA. This CDR3 has 12 amino acids. V was clipped by 4 bases and J by 2 bases, with 9 bases between them. CDR3: CSVVAAAYEQYF. CDR3 bases: TGCAGCGTTGTGGCAGCAGCCTACGAGCAGTACTTC.

V gene TRBV6-1 combines with J gene TRBJ2-7; 9 bases line up with TRBD2. V shed 5 bases and J 5 bases; nucleotides not matched to a gene: 7. Germline lookup yields CDR1 MNHNS and CDR2 SASEGT. The CDR3 runs 14 residues. CDR3 region: CASSSSGSLDEQYF. The CDR3 nucleotides read TGTGCCAGCAGTAGTAGCGGGAGTTTGGACGAGCAGTACTTC.

The chain links TRBV6-5 to TRBJ2-7; possible D gene TRBD2, 5 bases. This CDR3 is 14 amino acids long. CDR1 and CDR2 from the germline V gene are MNHEY and SVGAGI. Trimming shortened V by 4 bases and J by 3 bases, and 13 bases separated the two germline ends. CDR3 bases: TGTGCCAGCAGTTCTCCGACCGGACTCTACGAGCAGTACTTC. Protein product: CASSSPTGLYEQYF.

This sequence joins TRBV5-1 and TRBJ2-1, with a tentative D call TRBD2 (6 bases). Trimming took 0 bases from V and 6 from J, leaving 19 bases between them. CDR3 length: 17 residues. The germline V gene has CDR1 SGHRS and CDR2 YFSETQ. CDR3 nucleotide sequence: TGCGCCAGCAGCTTGGGGGAGGCGGGAAGGGCTCGCAATGAGCAGTTCTTC. It specifies CASSLGEAGRARNEQFF.

This sequence joins TRBV28 and TRBJ1-5; 8 bases line up with TRBD1. V shed 1 base, J shed 0 bases, and the junction held 2 bases outside the gene matches. Germline-derived CDR1 and CDR2 are MDHEN and SYDVKM. CDR3 size: 16 residues. CDR3 in DNA: TGTGCCAGCAGTTTATTGGGACAGGTTAGCAATCAGCCCCAGCATTTT. Its protein is CASSLLGQVSNQPQHF.

The genes are TRBV27 and TRBJ2-7; D remains ambiguous. V was trimmed by 8 bases and J by 5 bases, leaving 16 bases between them. The germline V gene has CDR1 MNHEY and CDR2 SMNVEV (reference sequence). This CDR3 contains 13 residues. CDR3 region: CASARGDSDEQYF. The CDR3 DNA is TGTGCCAGCGCGCGCGGTGACTCGGACGAGCAGTACTTC.

The chain couples TRBV7-2 to TRBJ2-3; 7 nucleotides match TRBD2. From germline, CDR1 is SGHTA and CDR2 FQGNSA. CDR3 length: 16 amino acids. The V gene end was trimmed by 6 bases and the J gene end by 3 bases; junction bases not matched to a gene: 12. The CDR3 sequence: CASSPPLREWTDTQYF. CDR3 coding DNA: TGTGCCAGCAGTCCTCCTTTGCGGGAGTGGACAGATACGCAGTATTTT. Full variable domain (remainder filled in from reference TRBV7-2 and TRBJ2-3): GAGVSQSPSNKVTEKGKDVELRCDPISGHTALYWYRQSLGQGLEFLIYFQGNSAPDKSGLPSDRFSAERTGGSVSTLTIQRTQQEDSAVYLCASSPPLREWTDTQYFGPGTRLTVL.

This chain uses TRBV27 with TRBJ1-2, with TRBD1 identical over 7 bases. The CDR3 is 17 residues long. Germline CDR1 and CDR2: MNHEY and SMNVEV (reference sequence). With 5 bases clipped from V and 4 bases from J, the junction kept 16 bases outside the gene matches. CDR3 residues: CASSPTPPRGLVYGYTF. In nucleotides, the CDR3 is TGTGCCAGCAGTCCAACACCACCCAGGGGGTTAGTCTATGGCTACACCTTC.

The chain carries TRBV6-6 and TRBJ2-7; no reliable D call. Trimming left V 0 bases short and J 1 base short, with 1 base between. Germline values: CDR1 MNHNY, CDR2 SVGAGI (reference sequence). This CDR3 has 12 amino acids. The CDR3 DNA is TGTGCCAGCAGTTACTCGTCCTACGAGCAGTACTTC. Amino acid sequence: CASSYSSYEQYF.

This sequence joins TRBV19 and TRBJ1-1, with D tentatively TRBD1 (6 bases). Trimming stripped 3 bases from V and 5 bases from J, with 19 bases between. Germline V gene sequence: CDR1 LNHDA, CDR2 SQIVND (reference sequence). The CDR3 has 16 residues. The CDR3 nucleotides are TGTGCCAGTAGTATCCCGGGGGCATCCATGCGGACTGAAGCTTTCTTT. The encoded protein is CASSIPGASMRTEAFF.

The gene calls are TRBV10-2 and TRBJ2-1, with 10 bases fitting TRBD2. The J segment lost 3 bases and the V segment lost 3 bases, leaving 8 bases of the junction unmatched. This CDR3 is 17 amino acids long. Germline V gene sequence: CDR1 WSHSY, CDR2 SAAADI. As DNA, the CDR3 is TGCGCCAGCAGTGAACACGGACTAGCGGTTTTCTACAATGAGCAGTTCTTC. Encoded protein: CASSEHGLAVFYNEQFF.

The rearrangement uses TRBV7-9 and TRBJ2-1; 7 bases align to TRBD2. Germline CDR1 and CDR2: SEHNR and FQNEAQ (reference sequence). J lost 4 bases, V lost 5 bases, and 2 bases had no gene match. The CDR3 is made up of 13 amino acids. The chain's CDR3 is CASSRSGYNEQFF. As DNA, the CDR3 is TGTGCCAGCAGCCGTAGCGGGTACAATGAGCAGTTCTTC.

In its sample, this clone was seen once. This chain joins TRBV21-1 and TRBJ2-3; no DNA check was done on the table's D call, TRBD1. TRBV21-1 represents a pseudogene. There are 16 residues in the CDR3. The CDR3 DNA sequence: TGTGCCAGCAGGGCTCGGGACAGCTTGATCCCAGATACGCAGTATTTT. The encoded protein is CASRARDSLIPDTQYF.